This TCR beta chain was observed in a study of T-cell memory formation after mild COVID-19. This CDR3 has 15 amino acids. Germline values: CDR1 SGHVS, CDR2 FQNEAQ. The V end was cut by 5 bases, the J end by 4 bases, with 17 bases between. Concerning this clonotype: The antigen remains undetermined.

MiXCR, run by TCRdb on the 5' RACE reads, gives a single entry per CDR3 protein. This sample carries about 190,000 distinct CDR3 sequences, around 16% of them seen once, and the ten largest clones take 2.4%. Broader study findings: Clones from the second wave (peaking day 37) had unconfirmed SARS-CoV-2 specificity.

This TCR was sampled from an adult woman who had mild COVID-19 (a few samples of this study predate the infection). Cell type and time point are not known. The sample comprised PBMCs or a T cell subset sorted from them (not recorded which). The gene calls are TRBV7-8 and TRBJ2-5, with unresolved D. The CDR3 nucleotides are TGTGCCAGCAGCACCAAGGTGGGGATTGGAGAGACCCAGTACTTC. Encoded protein: CASSTKVGIGETQYF. The whole variable domain, remainder taken from reference TRBV7-8 and TRBJ2-5, is GAGVSQSPRYKVAKRGQDVALRCDPISGHVSLFWYQQALGQGPEFLTYFQNEAQLDKSGLPSDRFFAERPEGSVSTLKIQRTQQEDSAVYLCASSTKVGIGETQYFGPGTRLLVL.